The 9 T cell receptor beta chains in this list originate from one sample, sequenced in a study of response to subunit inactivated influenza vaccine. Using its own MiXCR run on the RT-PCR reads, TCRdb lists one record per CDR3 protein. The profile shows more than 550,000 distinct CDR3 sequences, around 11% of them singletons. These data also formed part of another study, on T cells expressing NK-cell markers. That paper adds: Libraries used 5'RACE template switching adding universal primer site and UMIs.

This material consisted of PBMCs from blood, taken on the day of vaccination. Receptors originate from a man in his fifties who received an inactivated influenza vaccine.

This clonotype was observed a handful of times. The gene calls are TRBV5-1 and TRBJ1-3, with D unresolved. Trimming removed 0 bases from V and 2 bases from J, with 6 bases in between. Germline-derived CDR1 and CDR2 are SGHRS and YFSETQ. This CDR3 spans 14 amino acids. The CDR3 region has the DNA TGCGCCAGCAGCTTGGGGGAGCCTGGAAACACCATATATTTT. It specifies CASSLGEPGNTIYF.

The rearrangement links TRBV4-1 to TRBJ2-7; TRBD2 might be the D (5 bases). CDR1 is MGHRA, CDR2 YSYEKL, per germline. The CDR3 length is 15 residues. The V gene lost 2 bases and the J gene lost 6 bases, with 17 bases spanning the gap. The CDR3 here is CASSQSAIPAGEQYF. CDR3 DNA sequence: TGCGCCAGCAGCCAATCCGCCATTCCGGCGGGCGAGCAGTACTTC.

CDR3 amino acids: CASSLAGRYTDTQYF. The CDR3 region has the DNA TGTGCCAGCAGCTTAGCAGGCAGATACACAGATACGCAGTATTTT. The chain combines TRBV7-8 with TRBJ2-3; D gene ambiguous. Looked up from germline, CDR1 is SGHVS and CDR2 is FQNEAQ. This CDR3 is built from 15 residues. With 0 bases removed from V and 2 bases from J, the gap between germline ends came to 9 bases.

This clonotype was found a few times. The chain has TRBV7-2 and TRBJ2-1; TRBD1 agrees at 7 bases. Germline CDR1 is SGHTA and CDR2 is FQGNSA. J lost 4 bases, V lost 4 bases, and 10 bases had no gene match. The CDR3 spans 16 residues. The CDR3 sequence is CASSSARRGPYNEQFF. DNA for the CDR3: TGTGCCAGCAGCTCCGCAAGAAGGGGGCCGTACAATGAGCAGTTCTTC.

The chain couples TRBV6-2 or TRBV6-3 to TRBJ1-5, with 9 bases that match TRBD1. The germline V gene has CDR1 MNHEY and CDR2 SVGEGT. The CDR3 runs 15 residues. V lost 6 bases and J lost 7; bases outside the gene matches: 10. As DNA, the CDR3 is TGTGCCAGCAGCTCATCGGGACAGGGAGGGCAGCCCCAGCATTTT. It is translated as CASSSSGQGGQPQHF.

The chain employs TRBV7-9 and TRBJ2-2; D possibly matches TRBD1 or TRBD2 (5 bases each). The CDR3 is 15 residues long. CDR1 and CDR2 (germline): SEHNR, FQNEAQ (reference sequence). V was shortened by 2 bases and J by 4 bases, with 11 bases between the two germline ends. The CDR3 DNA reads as TGTGCCAGCAGCTTAATGGCAGGGAGCACCGGGGAGCTGTTTTTT. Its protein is CASSLMAGSTGELFF.

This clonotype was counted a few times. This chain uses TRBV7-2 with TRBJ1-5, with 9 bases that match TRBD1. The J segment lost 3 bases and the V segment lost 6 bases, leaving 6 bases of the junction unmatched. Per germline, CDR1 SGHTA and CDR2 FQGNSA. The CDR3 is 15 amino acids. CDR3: CASRLTGGVNQPQHF. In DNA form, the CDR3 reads TGTGCCAGCAGGCTGACAGGGGGTGTCAATCAGCCCCAGCATTTT.

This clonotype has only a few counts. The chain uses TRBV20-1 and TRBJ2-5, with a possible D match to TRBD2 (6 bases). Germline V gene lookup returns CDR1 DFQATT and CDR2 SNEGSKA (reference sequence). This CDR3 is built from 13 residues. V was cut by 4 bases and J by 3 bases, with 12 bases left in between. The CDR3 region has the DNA TGCAGTGCTACCGGGACTGCTAAAGAGACCCAGTACTTC. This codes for CSATGTAKETQYF.

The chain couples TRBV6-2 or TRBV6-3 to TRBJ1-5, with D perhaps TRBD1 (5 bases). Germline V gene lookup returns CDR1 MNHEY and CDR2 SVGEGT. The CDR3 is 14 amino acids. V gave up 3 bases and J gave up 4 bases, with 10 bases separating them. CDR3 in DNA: TGTGCCAGCAGTTATGCCCCAGGGAATCAGCCCCAGCATTTT. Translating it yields CASSYAPGNQPQHF.